This T cell receptor (beta chain) was sequenced during a study of cytomegalovirus exposure and HLA in healthy donors. The overall study: The same platform was used for the 110 or so validation repertoires as for the 666 first-cohort repertoires, as reported in a later analysis.

The donors were part of the validation cohort of more than 90 subjects. That cohort was separate from the first cohort, which comprised 550 to 750 subjects. The CDR3 is made up of 16 amino acids. The trim removed 2 bases at V and 3 bases at J, leaving 8 bases unmatched. The germline CDR1 and CDR2 sequences are SGHTA and FQGNSA. The method was immunoSEQ multiplex PCR; TCRdb's version includes in-frame clones alone and lacks a portion of them. The profile shows some 200,000 clones, 84% of them singletons. The sample was PBMCs. The chain links TRBV7-2 to TRBJ1-2; 8 nucleotides align to TRBD1. The receptor was derived from a woman in her late teens or twenties in good health and CMV-seropositive. In nucleotides, the CDR3 is TGTGCCAGCAGCTTAAGTTCTGGACAGGGATACTATGGCTACACCTTC. This encodes CASSLSSGQGYYGYTF. Full variable domain (missing parts from reference TRBV7-2 and TRBJ1-2): GAGVSQSPSNKVTEKGKDVELRCDPISGHTALYWYRQSLGQGLEFLIYFQGNSAPDKSGLPSDRFSAERTGGSVSTLTIQRTQQEDSAVYLCASSLSSGQGYYGYTFGSGTRLTVV.